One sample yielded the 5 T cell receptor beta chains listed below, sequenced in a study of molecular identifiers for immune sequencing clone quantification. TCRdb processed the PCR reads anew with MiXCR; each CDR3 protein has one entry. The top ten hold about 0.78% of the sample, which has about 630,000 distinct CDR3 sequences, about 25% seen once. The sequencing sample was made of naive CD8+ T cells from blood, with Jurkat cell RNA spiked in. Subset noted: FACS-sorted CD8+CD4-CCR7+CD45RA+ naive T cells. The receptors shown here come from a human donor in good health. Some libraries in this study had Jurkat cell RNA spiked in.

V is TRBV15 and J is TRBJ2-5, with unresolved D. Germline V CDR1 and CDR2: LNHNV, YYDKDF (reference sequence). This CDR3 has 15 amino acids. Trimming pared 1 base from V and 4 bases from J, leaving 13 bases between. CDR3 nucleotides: TGTGCCACCAGCAGAGTTTCAGGTTTGAGAGAGACCCAGTACTTC. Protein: CATSRVSGLRETQYF.

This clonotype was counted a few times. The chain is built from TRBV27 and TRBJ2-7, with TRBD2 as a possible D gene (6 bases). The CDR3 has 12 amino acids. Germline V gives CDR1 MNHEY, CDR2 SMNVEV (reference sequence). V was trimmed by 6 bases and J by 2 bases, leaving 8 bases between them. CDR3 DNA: TGTGCCAGCAGGACGGGGGCCTACGAGCAGTACTTC. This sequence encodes CASRTGAYEQYF.

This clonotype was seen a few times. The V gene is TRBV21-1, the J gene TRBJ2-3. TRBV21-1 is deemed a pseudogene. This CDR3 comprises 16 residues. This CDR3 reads CASSKVRGLSTDTQYF. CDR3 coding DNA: TGTGCCAGCAGCAAAGTACGGGGGCTAAGCACAGATACGCAGTATTTT.

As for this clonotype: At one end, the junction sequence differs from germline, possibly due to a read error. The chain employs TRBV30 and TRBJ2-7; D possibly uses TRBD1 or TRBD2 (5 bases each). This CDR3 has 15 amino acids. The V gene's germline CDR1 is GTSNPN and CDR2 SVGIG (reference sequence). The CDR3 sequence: CAWSVEGYRGYEEYF. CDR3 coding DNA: TGTGCCTGGAGTGTAGAGGGGTATCGTGGTTACGAGGAGTACTTC.

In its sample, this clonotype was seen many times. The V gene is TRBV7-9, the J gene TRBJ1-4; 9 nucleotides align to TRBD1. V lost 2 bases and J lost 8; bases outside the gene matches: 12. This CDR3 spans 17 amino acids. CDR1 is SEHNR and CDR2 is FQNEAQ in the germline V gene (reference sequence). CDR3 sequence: CASSLLDRGSGGEKLFF. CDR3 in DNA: TGTGCCAGCAGCTTACTGGACAGGGGAAGTGGAGGCGAAAAACTGTTTTTT.